This TCR beta chain was recorded in a study of Ad26.COV2.S vaccination and SARS-CoV-2 variants (dated by TCRdb to about 2021). Context from the whole study: Donors in the vaccine arm were drawn from COV1001, a phase I-IIa trial of Ad26.COV2.S in healthy adults that was multicentre, randomized, double-blind and placebo-controlled. TCRbeta repertoire sequencing served as the tool for gauging how specific and how broad the SARS-CoV-2-reactive T cell receptors were following Ad26.COV2.S vaccination. Blinding of investigators to trial group allocation was maintained during experiments and outcome assessment. Trial participants were randomized into five groups of five: low-dose or high-dose Ad26.COV2.S given once or twice, or placebo on both occasions. Ad26.COV2.S was administered intramuscularly at a dose of 5x10^10 or 1x10^11 viral particles, either as one shot or as two shots given 56 days apart. The TCR-sequenced set comprised around 30 samples: around 20 Ad26.COV2.S vaccine recipients, 5 placebo recipients and 8 SARS-CoV-2 convalescent individuals. What the work shows at the level of the full study, not this receptor alone: After vaccination, substantial breadth of spike-specific CD8+ and CD4+ T cell responses was reported. Comparing responses between vaccine doses or regimens was not something the study was powered to do. Non-spike TCR breadth was comparable between vaccine and placebo recipients, consistent with the vaccine containing only spike. Compared with placebo recipients, Ad26.COV2.S recipients showed higher spike-specific TCR breadth (P = 0.0014). The authors noted that the TCR breadth and depth analyses may have underestimated total T cell responses.

The immunoSEQ Assay was used to sequence TCRbeta CDR3 regions. After extraction, genomic DNA underwent amplification by bias-controlled multiplex PCR, followed by high-throughput sequencing. From the authors' description of their analysis: To quantify the absolute abundance of every unique TCRbeta CDR3 region, sequences were collapsed and filtered. T cell fraction was estimated by normalizing TCRbeta template counts to usable DNA, which was measured by amplifying reference genes present in all nucleated cells. Repertoire TCRs were annotated as SARS-CoV-2-specific by exact matching of V gene, CDR3 amino acid sequence and J gene to a known reactive TCR set. The reference SARS-CoV-2 TCR set was derived from MIRA and filtered for enrichment in COVID-19-positive ImmuneCODE repertoires, a step that removed public or cross-reactive TCRs. Using the MIRA antigens, annotated TCRs were further analysed by specific ORF or by position within an ORF. Depth was the summed frequency of annotated unique rearrangements, while breadth was defined as annotated unique rearrangements over total unique productive rearrangements. Two-sided Wilcoxon rank-sum tests were used to compare TCR breadth between groups. The table was pulled from immuneACCESS by TCRdb, which kept in-frame rearrangements only. Such tables lose some clones; where checked, under half of the loss comes from unresolved V genes, and the rest has no known cause. That table is the source of V, J and clone size, and D and trimming were worked out from the DNA. This sample comprises hundreds of thousands of clones, more than 70% of them detected only once. In total, the top ten clones hold about 1.5% of the sample.

CDR1 and CDR2 are drawn from the germline V gene: SGDLS, YYNGEE. From the cysteine up to the phenylalanine, the CDR3 has a length of 17 residues. The read is trimmed to its CDR3 DNA, 51 bases read in frame from base 1. The trim is 1 base for V and 3 bases for J, with a gap of 19 bases between the germline ends. What this sample's treatment or condition label stands for: roughly 18 received Ad26.COV2.S at low or high dose, single or two shots; about five received placebo; per-sample allocation not given. Repertoires of vaccine and placebo recipients were sequenced from samples taken on day 63 after the first injection. Between 29 July and 7 August 2020, Cohort 1b enrolled 20 to 30 adults aged 18-55 years at one site in Boston, USA. As a vaccine, Ad26.COV2.S was a replication-incompetent adenovirus type 26 vector that expressed a prefusion-stabilized SARS-CoV-2 spike protein derived from the original Wuhan strain.

In regard to this clone: Its antigen is currently not known. There are no base qualities to consult, and no much larger clone falls within one base.

Sequences were derived from peripheral blood, sampled in a trial of Ad26.COV2.S vaccine versus placebo. The source is a person aged 18-65 years who received the Ad26.COV2.S COVID-19 vaccine or a placebo. The chain links TRBV9 with TRBJ1-1; TRBD1 is perhaps the D gene, given 5 matching bases. Here the CDR3 is given as CASSVFHFGGEDTEAFF. The nucleotides read TGTGCCAGCAGCGTATTTCACTTTGGAGGGGAAGACACTGAAGCTTTCTTT.